What follows describes a single T cell receptor beta chain. Antigen specificity is unknown. At one boundary the junction diverges from the germline segment, which might be a read error. CDR1 and CDR2 from the germline V gene are MNHNS and SASEGT. The CDR3 is 15 amino acids. It was from 20-30 mg of unsorted bulk tissue that RNA and DNA were co-extracted. Each tumor had five separate regions sampled. With roughly 0.5 ug total RNA as template and a constant-region primer, TCR beta cDNA was made. Slightly modified ARM-PCR, run as three nested multiplex PCR rounds, produced the TCR beta libraries. Each of the first two PCR rounds ran approximately 9 cycles with TRBV1-TRBV30 forward and C-beta reverse primers. MiXCR, applied by TCRdb to the multiplex PCR reads, yields one record per CDR3 protein. The sample consists of about 78,000 distinct CDR3 sequences, over 70% of them appearing once. This sample is drawn from a study of tumor-infiltrating lymphocytes in primary liver carcinoma. Overall study: Men and women, 30 to 69 years of age, made up the patients.

Regarding the study as a whole: Roughly 7-25% of top clones, and no more, occurred in all five tumor regions.

This TCR derives from an older woman with primary liver carcinoma and hepatitis B virus infection. The chain employs TRBV6-1 and TRBJ2-7, with D unresolved. Sequencing was done on a sample of liver tumor tissue from sampling region 4. Subset specified: tumor region T4, right-lateral pole. The CDR3 DNA reads TGTGCCAGCAGTGAGCCTGGCGGTAGCAACTACGAGCAGCACTTC. It specifies CASSEPGGSNYEQHF.